This passage covers 2 T cell receptor beta chains from one sample sequenced in a study of T cell clonality in common variable immunodeficiency. Antigens of these TCRs are unknown. The table came from immunoSEQ multiplex PCR; TCRdb's copy has only in-frame clones and leaves some out. This repertoire holds around 19,000 clones, and none appear only once. Overall study findings and caveats: Reportedly, TCR beta sequences from common variable immunodeficiency showed fewer deletions and N-nucleotide insertions.

The sequenced sample was peripheral blood mononuclear cells. Every receptor here comes from a human donor with common variable immunodeficiency.

This clone has ten or more counts. The DNA ends 3 residues before the CDR3 does, and the rest of the CDR3 is filled in from the germline J gene. The chain joins TRBV20-1 to TRBJ2-5, with D unresolved. Between the trimmed V and J ends, which lost 2 bases and 0 bases, there was a span of 16 bases. Per the germline V gene, CDR1 is DFQATT and CDR2 is SNEGSKA (reference sequence). This CDR3 contains 16 residues. CDR3 amino acids: CSARTAGSPNQETQYF. The sequenced part of the CDR3 DNA is TGCAGTGCTAGAACAGCAGGTTCCCCCAACCAAGAGACC.

This clone was found many times. The read gets to within 3 residues of the CDR3 end, and the germline J gene fills in the rest. J is TRBJ1-6 and V is TRBV20-1, with TRBD1 as a possible D gene (6 bases). This CDR3 contains 16 residues. Trimming took off 5 bases at V and 9 bases at J, with 23 bases between the two ends. Germline V gene data show CDR1 as DFQATT and CDR2 as SNEGSKA (reference sequence). CDR3 protein: CSAFNQLTGPTSPLHF. The sequenced CDR3 bases are TGCAGTGCTTTCAATCAGCTAACAGGGCCAACTTCACCC.